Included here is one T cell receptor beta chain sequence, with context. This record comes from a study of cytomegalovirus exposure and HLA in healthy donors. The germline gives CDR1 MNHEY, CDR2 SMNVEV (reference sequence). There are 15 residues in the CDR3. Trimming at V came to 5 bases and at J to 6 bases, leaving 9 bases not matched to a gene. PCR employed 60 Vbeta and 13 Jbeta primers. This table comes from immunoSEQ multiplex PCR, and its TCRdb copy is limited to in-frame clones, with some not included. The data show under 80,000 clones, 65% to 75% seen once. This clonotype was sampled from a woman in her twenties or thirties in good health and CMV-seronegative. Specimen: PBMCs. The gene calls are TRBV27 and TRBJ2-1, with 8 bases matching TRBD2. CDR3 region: CASSRPAGVFNEQFF. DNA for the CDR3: TGTGCCAGCAGTAGGCCAGCGGGAGTTTTCAATGAGCAGTTCTTC.